The 20 T cell receptor beta chains reported below all come from one sample, sequenced in a study of T cell responses to AZD1222 COVID-19 vaccine. Repertoires were generated with immunoSEQ multiplex PCR, while TCRdb's copy carries only in-frame clones and drops some. The sample yields about 130,000 clones, about 89% seen once. The sequencing used peripheral blood, collected on day 0 of AZD1222 vaccination. Receptors were obtained from an adult in good health.

This chain uses TRBV28 with TRBJ1-2; unclear D gene. With 7 bases removed from V and 1 base from J, the gap between germline ends came to 16 bases. The CDR3 length is 15 residues. CDR1 and CDR2 from the germline V gene are MDHEN and SYDVKM. The CDR3, as DNA: TGTGCCAGCATGGACCGGAAAAGGGTTAACTATGGCTACACCTTC. Its protein product is CASMDRKRVNYGYTF.

This chain joins TRBV30 and TRBJ1-1; 7 bases align to TRBD1. With V trimmed by 7 bases and J by 1 base, 6 bases remained unmatched. The CDR3 runs 13 residues. The germline gives CDR1 GTSNPN, CDR2 SVGIG (reference sequence). The CDR3 sequence is CASTGQSNTEAFF. DNA of the CDR3: TGTGCCTCCACGGGACAGTCGAACACTGAAGCTTTCTTT.

The gene calls are TRBV29-1 and TRBJ2-3; 11 bases line up with TRBD2. The CDR3 covers 15 residues. Per the germline V gene, CDR1 is SQVTM and CDR2 is ANQGSEA. The junction had 5 bases not matched to a gene; V was cut back by 4 bases and J by 2 bases. CDR3 region: CSVAGTSGHTDTQYF. The CDR3 DNA follows: TGCAGCGTTGCTGGGACTAGCGGACACACAGATACGCAGTATTTT.

The DNA of the CDR3 is TGTGCCAGCAATAATAGGGGGGGCACTGAAGCTTTCTTT. It specifies CASNNRGGTEAFF. The chain employs TRBV6-6 and TRBJ1-1; D is possibly TRBD1 (6 bases). The germline V gene has CDR1 MNHNY and CDR2 SVGAGI (reference sequence). CDR3 size: 13 residues. Trimming took off 7 bases at V and 4 bases at J, with 13 bases between the two ends.

The rearrangement uses TRBV5-1 and TRBJ2-7, with 8 bases fitting TRBD1. Germline V gives CDR1 SGHRS, CDR2 YFSETQ. The CDR3 length is 15 residues. V shed 0 bases, J shed 3 bases, and the junction held 5 bases outside the gene matches. The CDR3 loop is CASSLVQGANYEQYF. The CDR3, as DNA: TGCGCCAGCAGCTTGGTCCAGGGGGCGAACTACGAGCAGTACTTC.

CDR3 protein: CASSFNFGYTF. In DNA form, the CDR3 reads TGTGCCAGCAGCTTTAATTTCGGCTACACCTTC. This chain joins TRBV5-4 and TRBJ1-2; no clear D. CDR3 length equals 11 residues. Trimming left V 2 bases short and J 8 bases short, with 7 bases between. CDR1 and CDR2 (germline): SGHNT, YYREEE (reference sequence).

This clone was picked up a small number of times. The chain has TRBV29-1 and TRBJ1-4; the D is unclear. This CDR3 spans 14 amino acids. Germline V gene data show CDR1 as SQVTM and CDR2 as ANQGSEA. V was shortened by 3 bases and J by 3 bases, with 11 bases between the two germline ends. The CDR3 region is CSVDVGVANEKLFF. CDR3 sequence (DNA): TGCAGCGTTGACGTGGGAGTGGCTAATGAAAAACTGTTTTTT.

The V and J genes are TRBV2 and TRBJ1-6; D not certain. Germline V gene sequence: CDR1 SNHLY, CDR2 FYNNEI. The V gene lost 7 bases and the J gene lost 10 bases, with 14 bases spanning the gap. CDR3 length: 13 residues. The DNA for the CDR3 is TGTGCCAGCATTCGGACGCCCGACTCACCCCTCCACTTT. Amino acids: CASIRTPDSPLHF.

V gene TRBV19 combines with J gene TRBJ2-1; TRBD2 matches 8 bases. CDR3 size: 14 residues. Per germline, CDR1 LNHDA and CDR2 SQIVND (reference sequence). V was pared by 4 bases and J by 6 bases, with 5 bases of the junction left unmatched. CDR3 coding DNA: TGTGCCAGTAGTACGGGAGGGTATATCAATGAGCAGTTCTTC. It yields the protein CASSTGGYINEQFF.

The rearrangement links TRBV24-1 to TRBJ1-2, with D perhaps TRBD1 (5 bases). The V gene lost 1 base and the J gene lost 5 bases, with 7 bases spanning the gap. The CDR3 length is 13 residues. Germline V lookup: CDR1 KGHDR, CDR2 SFDVKD. CDR3 sequence (DNA): TGTGCCACCAGTGATTTTTGGGGGTATGGCTACACCTTC. Translating gives CATSDFWGYGYTF.

The CDR3: CATRDSRSGNTIYF. The CDR3 coding sequence is TGTGCCACCAGGGACAGCCGCTCTGGAAACACCATATATTTT. This chain connects TRBV24-1 to TRBJ1-3; D is possibly TRBD1 (6 bases). This CDR3 spans 14 amino acids. Per the germline V gene, CDR1 is KGHDR and CDR2 is SFDVKD. The V end was cut by 7 bases, the J end by 0 bases, with 9 bases between.

This chain connects TRBV28 to TRBJ2-2; 8 bases map to TRBD2. V lost 6 bases to trimming and J lost 4 bases; unmatched junction nucleotides: 4. The CDR3 is made up of 14 amino acids. Germline V gene sequence: CDR1 MDHEN, CDR2 SYDVKM. CDR3 residues: CASRRGAGTGELFF. Here the CDR3 DNA reads TGTGCCAGCAGGCGGGGGGCGGGCACCGGGGAGCTGTTTTTT.

V and J are TRBV7-2 and TRBJ2-2; D unresolved. The CDR3 covers 12 residues. V was cut by 1 base and J by 7 bases, with 4 bases left in between. Per germline, CDR1 SGHTA and CDR2 FQGNSA. CDR3 in DNA: TGTGCCAGCAGCTTAGACTTCGGGGAGCTGTTTTTT. Protein sequence: CASSLDFGELFF. The full variable domain, its missing parts supplied by reference TRBV7-2 and TRBJ2-2, is GAGVSQSPSNKVTEKGKDVELRCDPISGHTALYWYRQSLGQGLEFLIYFQGNSAPDKSGLPSDRFSAERTGGSVSTLTIQRTQQEDSAVYLCASSLDFGELFFGEGSRLTVL.

The chain recombines TRBV4-1 with TRBJ1-5; D might be TRBD1 (5 bases). V lost 1 base and J 0 bases, leaving 13 bases between the germline ends. This CDR3 region has 17 residues. Looked up from germline, CDR1 is MGHRA and CDR2 is YSYEKL. The DNA of the CDR3 is TGCGCCAGCAGCCAAGCCCCGGGACTGAATAGCAATCAGCCCCAGCATTTT. Protein product: CASSQAPGLNSNQPQHF.

The chain links TRBV7-8 to TRBJ2-3, with unresolved D. This CDR3 is 12 amino acids long. Germline CDR1 is SGHVS and CDR2 is FQNEAQ. With 4 bases removed from V and 6 bases from J, the gap between germline ends came to 8 bases. The DNA of the CDR3 is TGTGCCAGCAGCTCGTCTGGGGATACGCAGTATTTT. This codes for CASSSSGDTQYF.

The CDR3 DNA is TGTGCCAGCAGCCAAGCGGGGACCGGGGATACGCAGTATTTT. This translates into CASSQAGTGDTQYF. The chain carries TRBV3-1 (or the pseudogene TRBV3-2) and TRBJ2-3; TRBD1 or TRBD2 may be the D gene (5 bases each). This CDR3 is 14 amino acids long. With 1 base removed from V and 6 bases from J, the gap between germline ends came to 11 bases. Germline V gene sequence: CDR1 LGHDT, CDR2 YNNKEL (reference sequence).

V and J are TRBV11-2 and TRBJ2-7; D possibly corresponds to TRBD1 (5 bases). The CDR3 runs 12 residues. V lost 2 bases to trimming and J lost 3 bases, with 5 bases between them. In germline, CDR1 is SGHAT, CDR2 FQNNGV. The CDR3 protein is CASSLQGYEQYF. As DNA, the CDR3 is TGTGCCAGCAGCTTACAGGGCTACGAGCAGTACTTC.

CDR3 region: CASRDNSPLHF. The CDR3 DNA follows: TGTGCCAGCAGAGATAATTCACCCCTCCACTTT. The chain is built from TRBV28 and TRBJ1-6; no clear D. V gave up 6 bases and J gave up 5 bases, with 2 bases separating them. The CDR3 extends over 11 amino acids. CDR1 and CDR2 (germline): MDHEN, SYDVKM. The whole variable domain, remainder taken from reference TRBV28 and TRBJ1-6, is DVKVTQSSRYLVKRTGEKVFLECVQDMDHENMFWYRQDPGLGLRLIYFSYDVKMKEKGDIPEGYSVSREKKERFSLILESASTNQTSMYLCASRDNSPLHFGNGTRLTVT.

The chain joins TRBV28 to TRBJ1-4; the D gene is possibly TRBD1 (6 bases). V was trimmed by 7 bases and J by 6 bases, leaving 15 bases between them. The germline V gene has CDR1 MDHEN and CDR2 SYDVKM. The CDR3 has 14 residues. The chain's CDR3 is CASKGEGDHEKLFF. The CDR3 DNA reads as TGTGCCAGCAAGGGGGAAGGGGATCATGAAAAACTGTTTTTT.

This chain joins TRBV2 and TRBJ2-5; 8 bases align to TRBD2. Germline lookup yields CDR1 SNHLY and CDR2 FYNNEI. V lost 7 bases to trimming and J lost 4 bases; unmatched junction nucleotides: 11. The CDR3 sequence is 15 residues long. The CDR3 bases are TGTGCCAGCAAGTTAAGCGGGAGTAGAGGAGAGACCCAGTACTTC. It is translated as CASKLSGSRGETQYF.